A single sample gave rise to the 21 T cell receptor beta chains below, sequenced in a study of technical replicates of blood from a few donors. Method: immunoSEQ multiplex PCR; TCRdb's copy keeps in-frame clones and lacks some. The table lists around 61,000 clones, 75% to 90% of them singletons, with approximately 4.7% in the top ten. Sequencing was done on a sample of PBMCs. The receptors were sampled from a human donor in good health. Some clones in this sample may be carry-over from other donors' samples.

The chain couples TRBV18 to TRBJ2-7; a weak D match, TRBD1 (6 bases). V lost 2 bases, J lost 1 base, and 18 bases lay in between. Looked up from germline, CDR1 is KGHSH and CDR2 is LQKENI. There are 17 residues in the CDR3. CDR3 amino acids: CASSPDKGRGMSYEQYF. The CDR3 region has the DNA TGTGCCAGCTCACCAGATAAAGGCAGGGGAATGTCCTACGAGCAGTACTTC.

This sequence joins TRBV7-6 and TRBJ2-3, with TRBD1 matching over 12 bases. The length of the CDR3 is 15 residues. V was clipped by 6 bases and J by 4 bases; unmatched bases: 5. From germline, CDR1 is SGHVS and CDR2 FNYEAQ. Here the CDR3 reads CASRRDRGRADTQYF. The CDR3 nucleotides are TGTGCCAGCAGGAGGGACAGGGGGCGAGCAGATACGCAGTATTTT.

The rearrangement joins TRBV7-9 to TRBJ1-6; possible D gene TRBD1, 5 bases. The CDR3 is 14 residues long. Trimming removed 4 bases at V and 3 bases at J, with 7 bases between. Germline assignment: CDR1 SEHNR and CDR2 FQNEAQ (reference sequence). CDR3 nucleotides: TGTGCCAGCAGCTCCAGGGACTATAATTCACCCCTCCACTTT. Translated: CASSSRDYNSPLHF.

This rearrangement joins TRBV7-8 to TRBJ2-7; D perhaps matches TRBD1 (5 bases). Germline values: CDR1 SGHVS, CDR2 FQNEAQ. The CDR3 consists of 17 residues. V was clipped by 3 bases and J by 2 bases, with 20 bases between them. CDR3 sequence (DNA): TGTGCCAGCAGCTTCTCCCTTCGACAAGGACAAACCTACGAGCAGTACTTC. Amino acids: CASSFSLRQGQTYEQYF.

This sequence joins TRBV19 and TRBJ1-5; 8 nucleotides align to TRBD1. Germline values: CDR1 LNHDA, CDR2 SQIVND (reference sequence). This CDR3 spans 17 amino acids. With V trimmed by 5 bases and J by 0 bases, 9 bases remained unmatched. CDR3 nucleotide sequence: TGTGCCAGTAGTCCGCGAGTGACAGGGGATAGCAATCAGCCCCAGCATTTT. It translates to CASSPRVTGDSNQPQHF.

Written as DNA, the CDR3 is TGTGCCGGCCCCGACAGGGTTGAGCAGTTCTTC. Translating it yields CAGPDRVEQFF. The rearrangement uses TRBV21-1 and TRBJ2-1; the D call TRBD1 from the table was never checked on the DNA. TRBV21-1 is a recognized pseudogene. The CDR3 sequence is 11 residues long.

The chain combines TRBV21-1 with TRBJ2-7; the table's D call of TRBD2 was not tested on the DNA. TRBV21-1 is a documented pseudogene. CDR3 size: 16 residues. CDR3 loop: CAREGIWRKSSYEQYF. The CDR3 DNA is TGTGCCAGGGAGGGGATTTGGCGGAAAAGCTCCTACGAGCAGTACTTC.

The chain has TRBV29-1 and TRBJ1-1; TRBD1 matches 8 bases. The CDR3 totals 13 residues. V lost 1 base and J lost 4; bases outside the gene matches: 2. Germline CDR1 is SQVTM and CDR2 is ANQGSEA. The CDR3 region is CSVEGQGSTEAFF. The DNA for the CDR3 is TGCAGCGTTGAAGGACAGGGGAGCACTGAAGCTTTCTTT.

V usage is TRBV7-2 and J usage is TRBJ1-2, with a weak D call TRBD1 (6 bases). Per the germline V gene, CDR1 is SGHTA and CDR2 is FQGNSA. V shed 5 bases and J shed 2 bases, with 12 bases lying between them. This CDR3 contains 14 residues. Here the CDR3 reads CASSKMDRNYGYTF. The CDR3 coding sequence is TGTGCCAGCAGCAAAATGGACAGAAACTATGGCTACACCTTC.

This clone was observed once. The chain employs TRBV10-2 and TRBJ2-7; D gene ambiguous. This CDR3 has 11 amino acids. Germline CDR1 WSHSY, CDR2 SAAADI. Trimming cost V 6 bases and J 2 bases, with 5 bases left between them. CDR3 nucleotide sequence: TGCGCCAGCAGAAGAGCCTACGAGCAGTACTTC. Translation gives CASRRAYEQYF.

The V call is TRBV25-1, the J call TRBJ1-1; the D is unclear. CDR1 and CDR2 from the germline V gene are MGHDK and SYGVNS. V was clipped by 3 bases and J by 7 bases, with 9 bases between them. The CDR3 consists of 12 residues. The CDR3 DNA follows: TGTGCCAGCAGTGACTTTCCGGGTGAAGCTTTCTTT. It specifies CASSDFPGEAFF.

The rearrangement links TRBV6-1 to TRBJ2-1, with a weak D call TRBD2 (6 bases). Looked up from germline, CDR1 is MNHNS and CDR2 is SASEGT. CDR3 length: 14 residues. DNA of the CDR3: TGTGTCACCCGAAAGGGCGGACTACAGTTTGAGCAGTTCTTC. Its protein is CVTRKGGLQFEQFF.

The chain combines TRBV7-2 with TRBJ2-4; D is possibly TRBD2 (6 bases). The V end was cut by 0 bases, the J end by 3 bases, with 15 bases between. CDR3 length: 17 residues. The germline CDR1 and CDR2 sequences are SGHTA and FQGNSA. CDR3 in amino acids: CASSLALTGVGKNIQYF. CDR3 coding DNA: TGTGCCAGCAGCTTAGCGCTAACGGGGGTAGGCAAAAACATTCAGTACTTC.

This chain connects TRBV7-9 to TRBJ2-1, with D unresolved. V was pared by 4 bases and J by 7 bases, with 8 bases between. The germline CDR1 and CDR2 sequences are SEHNR and FQNEAQ (reference sequence). The CDR3 consists of 12 residues. This chain's CDR3 is CASSYSVNEQFF. CDR3 coding DNA: TGTGCCAGCAGCTATAGTGTTAATGAGCAGTTCTTC.

This chain joins TRBV7-3 and TRBJ2-5; D possibly corresponds to TRBD2 (6 bases). This CDR3 spans 15 amino acids. V lost 5 bases and J lost 5, with 18 bases in between. Germline CDR1 reads SGHTA; CDR2 reads FQGTGA. The CDR3 region is CASSPRGSGGETQYF. The CDR3 DNA follows: TGTGCCAGCAGCCCTCGGGGGTCCGGCGGGGAGACCCAGTACTTC.

Here the CDR3 DNA reads TGTGCCAGCAGCGTTGGACTAGCGGGAGGGTACAATGAGCAGTTCTTC. This codes for CASSVGLAGGYNEQFF. V and J are TRBV9 and TRBJ2-1, with TRBD2 identical over 15 bases. The V segment lost 2 bases and the J segment 4 bases; nucleotides outside the gene matches: 1. CDR3 length: 16 amino acids. Germline V gene sequence: CDR1 SGDLS, CDR2 YYNGEE.

The V and J genes are TRBV7-2 and TRBJ2-7, with D possibly TRBD2 on 5 matching bases. Germline CDR1 is SGHTA and CDR2 is FQGNSA. V was trimmed by 2 bases and J by 4 bases, leaving 15 bases between them. The CDR3 extends over 15 amino acids. CDR3 nucleotide sequence: TGTGCCAGCAGCTTAACCGGGCTTAGCGCGTACGAGCAGTACTTC. Its protein product is CASSLTGLSAYEQYF. Complete variable domain (other parts from reference TRBV7-2 and TRBJ2-7): GAGVSQSPSNKVTEKGKDVELRCDPISGHTALYWYRQSLGQGLEFLIYFQGNSAPDKSGLPSDRFSAERTGGSVSTLTIQRTQQEDSAVYLCASSLTGLSAYEQYFGPGTRLTVT.

V usage is TRBV15 and J usage is TRBJ2-7; tentatively, D is TRBD1 (6 bases). CDR1 and CDR2 from the germline V gene are LNHNV and YYDKDF (reference sequence). Trimming took 0 bases from V and 5 from J, leaving 11 bases between them. There are 14 residues in the CDR3. The CDR3 coding sequence is TGTGCCACCAGCAGAGAACAGGGTATCAACGAGCAGTACTTC. Translating gives CATSREQGINEQYF.

J is TRBJ2-7 and V is TRBV7-2, with TRBD1 as a possible D gene (6 bases). This CDR3 has 13 amino acids. In germline, CDR1 is SGHTA, CDR2 FQGNSA. V lost 10 bases, J lost 2 bases, and 15 bases lay in between. The DNA of the CDR3 is TGTGCCATAGGCAGGGGCTCTCCCTACGAGCAGTACTTC. Its translation is CAIGRGSPYEQYF.

The chain has TRBV7-3 and TRBJ2-1; 8 nucleotides align to TRBD1. V trimming: 1 base; J trimming: 7 bases; junction bases outside the gene matches: 9. CDR3 length equals 16 residues. Germline V gene sequence: CDR1 SGHTA, CDR2 FQGTGA. The CDR3 nucleotides are TGTGCCAGCAGCTTAAATCCCCAGGGGGCTTATAATGAGCAGTTCTTC. Translated, it gives CASSLNPQGAYNEQFF.

The sample holds one count of this clone. The chain carries TRBV19 and TRBJ2-1, with a weak D call TRBD2 (5 bases). The CDR3 contains 12 residues. Germline CDR1 reads LNHDA; CDR2 reads SQIVND (reference sequence). Deletions cut 7 bases from V and 10 bases from J, with 14 bases between. CDR3 DNA sequence: TGTGCCAGTACTTATTCTGGGAGCGAGCAGTTCTTC. As protein: CASTYSGSEQFF.